Listed below are T cell receptor beta chains from one sample, sequenced in a study of patients and donors after allogeneic stem cell transplantation. In TCRdb, the RT-PCR reads were re-called with MiXCR into one record per CDR3 protein. This table holds roughly 880,000 distinct CDR3 sequences, approximately 18% found once. The sample was blood, either unsorted or a sorted T cell fraction (not recorded which). The receptors shown here come from a human donor who was either an allogeneic HSCT recipient or a stem cell or donor lymphocyte infusion donor (not recorded which). It is not recorded whose cells these are; they may come from a transplant donor. CDR3s include the opening cysteine and the closing phenylalanine or tryptophan. The D gene is left open where the match is weak. Some rows mark clone size as missing; the rest say once, few, many or name a class of expanded clone.

few,TRBJ2-3,NA,16,TRBV12-3/TRBV12-4,CASSLGTGRGADTQYF,TGTGCCAGCAGTTTAGGGACAGGGAGGGGGGCAGATACGCAGTATTTT
few,TRBJ2-3,NA,16,TRBV7-6,CASSFLAEPGGNTQYF,TGTGCCAGCAGCTTCCTTGCGGAGCCTGGTGGAAATACGCAGTATTTT
many,TRBJ2-3,NA,15,TRBV12-3/TRBV12-4,CASSPPGGGTDTQYF,TGTGCCAGCAGTCCCCCCGGGGGCGGCACAGATACGCAGTATTTT
many,TRBJ2-7,TRBD1,13,TRBV27,CASSLGTGGEQYF,TGTGCCAGCAGTTTGGGGACAGGGGGCGAGCAGTACTTC
NA,TRBJ2-3,TRBD2,16,TRBV5-1,CASSPPLGGVADTQYF,TGCGCCAGCAGCCCTCCATTGGGGGGGGTGGCAGATACGCAGTATTTT
NA,TRBJ2-3,TRBD2,13,TRBV4-3,CASSQKPGLALYF,TGCGCCAGCAGCCAAAAACCGGGACTAGCATTGTATTTT
few,TRBJ2-2,NA,17,TRBV7-2,CASSRRTSSRWGGELFF,TGTGCCAGCAGCCGGAGGACTTCCTCCCGGTGGGGCGGGGAGCTGTTTTTT
few,TRBJ2-5,TRBD2,14,TRBV20-1,CSARLAGVQETQYF,TGCAGTGCTAGGTTAGCGGGGGTGCAAGAGACCCAGTACTTC
NA,TRBJ1-3,NA,17,TRBV4-1,CASSQVGTQKFGNTIYF,TGCGCCAGCAGCCAAGTGGGCACACAGAAGTTTGGAAACACCATATATTTT
few,TRBJ2-1,NA,15,TRBV6-1,CASSEGGGRENEQFF,TGTGCCAGCAGTGAAGGGGGGGGCAGGGAGAATGAGCAGTTCTTC
NA,TRBJ2-5,TRBD2,16,TRBV5-1,CASSGGLGAGQETQYF,TGCGCCAGCAGCGGGGGATTAGGAGCGGGGCAAGAGACCCAGTACTTC
NA,TRBJ2-7,NA,13,TRBV24-1,CATSEPDRGEQYF,TGTGCCACCAGTGAACCGGATCGGGGCGAGCAGTACTTC
many,TRBJ2-3,NA,15,TRBV10-3,CAISESEDGSVTQYF,TGTGCCATCAGTGAATCGGAGGATGGTTCGGTTACGCAGTATTTT
few,TRBJ2-2,NA,16,TRBV10-3,CAISEVGILNTGELFF,TGTGCCATCAGTGAGGTGGGCATCCTGAACACCGGGGAGCTGTTTTTT
NA,TRBJ2-4,NA,15,TRBV7-9,CASSPSQPLRNIQYF,TGTGCCAGCAGCCCCTCACAGCCGCTGCGGAACATTCAGTACTTC
few,TRBJ2-1,TRBD2,14,TRBV12-3/TRBV12-4,CASSFAGVHNEQFF,TGTGCCAGCAGTTTCGCGGGGGTGCACAATGAGCAGTTCTTC
few,TRBJ2-4,NA,11,TRBV27,CASSSGGKEYF,TGTGCCAGCAGTTCTGGCGGGAAGGAGTACTTC
few,TRBJ2-5,TRBD2,15,TRBV7-9,CASSAKGGGAETQYF,TGTGCCAGCAGCGCCAAGGGCGGGGGGGCAGAGACCCAGTACTTC